Sequencing of this T cell receptor beta chain was carried out in a study of blood T cell repertoires in COVID-19. Study details: Samples of COVID-19 (acute and convalescent) were obtained from the United States, Italy and Spain. PBMCs, B-cell-depleted T cells, or T cells were the source of the cDNA or gDNA that made up the material.

Per the original methods: Cell counts per sample came from amplifying reference gene primers. The repertoire was sequenced with immunoSEQ multiplex PCR; TCRdb's copy has only in-frame clones and lacks some. V, J and clone size reflect that table, while D and trimming were determined from the DNA. The data show about 98,000 clones, with about 81% seen just once and around 22% held by the top ten. In germline, CDR1 is MNHEY, CDR2 SMNVEV (reference sequence). The CDR3 covers 14 residues. Deletions cut 3 bases from V and 1 base from J, with 9 bases between. This TCR was sampled from a man aged 65-85 years with acute or convalescent COVID-19. The V call is TRBV27, the J call TRBJ1-1, with D possibly being TRBD1 (6 bases). Source material: peripheral blood. The CDR3 sequence is CASSLTGANTEAFF. The CDR3 bases are TGTGCCAGCAGTTTGACAGGCGCGAACACTGAAGCTTTCTTT.